These T cell receptor beta chains were read from a single sample in a study of blood T cell repertoires in COVID-19. Method: immunoSEQ multiplex PCR; TCRdb's copy keeps in-frame clones and lacks some. This sample has over 150,000 clones, with more than 70% found just once. Input material: peripheral blood. These TCRs come from a man aged 45-65 years with active or convalescent COVID-19. Both conserved end residues are part of each CDR3. The order of the fields is D gene, clone size, V gene, CDR3 protein. A D gene is named only where the DNA matches it firmly. Size values are once, few and many counts, or a class for expanded clones, and some rows have none.

D gene: .
clone size: .
V gene: TRBV3-1/TRBV3-2
CDR3 protein: CASSHLEGGRAFF

D gene: .
clone size: few
V gene: TRBV14
CDR3 protein: CASGAGHSYEQYF

D gene: TRBD1
clone size: .
V gene: TRBV27
CDR3 protein: CASSLGQGLFNEQFF

D gene: TRBD1
clone size: .
V gene: TRBV4-3
CDR3 protein: CASSHTGDSTDTQYF

D gene: .
clone size: .
V gene: TRBV3-1/TRBV3-2
CDR3 protein: CASSPLREGIAEAFF

D gene: .
clone size: .
V gene: TRBV18
CDR3 protein: CASSPGNTIYF

D gene: TRBD2
clone size: .
V gene: TRBV6-2/TRBV6-3
CDR3 protein: CASSYSRLAGEQFF

D gene: .
clone size: .
V gene: TRBV27
CDR3 protein: CASSPRQSNQPQHF

D gene: TRBD1
clone size: few
V gene: TRBV3-1/TRBV3-2
CDR3 protein: CASRPGTGGTGELFF

D gene: .
clone size: .
V gene: TRBV4-3
CDR3 protein: CASSQLQSTDTQYF

D gene: .
clone size: .
V gene: TRBV19
CDR3 protein: CASSIQTAQPQHF

D gene: TRBD1
clone size: .
V gene: TRBV4-1
CDR3 protein: CASSQDTGDGETQYF

D gene: TRBD1
clone size: .
V gene: TRBV28
CDR3 protein: CASNSIPGTGGYEQYF

D gene: TRBD2
clone size: .
V gene: TRBV7-8
CDR3 protein: CASSLFGTTNEQYF

D gene: TRBD2
clone size: .
V gene: TRBV11-2
CDR3 protein: CASSPSGLTINEQFF

D gene: .
clone size: .
V gene: TRBV13
CDR3 protein: CASSLGQFEQFF

D gene: .
clone size: .
V gene: TRBV7-8
CDR3 protein: CASSLERYSYEQYF

D gene: .
clone size: .
V gene: TRBV24-1
CDR3 protein: CATSGGTTFPLNEQFF

D gene: TRBD2
clone size: .
V gene: TRBV5-8
CDR3 protein: CASSKGTSGGAYNEQFF

D gene: .
clone size: once
V gene: TRBV6-5
CDR3 protein: CASSYSSKVNSPLHF

D gene: TRBD2
clone size: .
V gene: TRBV11-1
CDR3 protein: CASSVSGGETQYF

D gene: .
clone size: .
V gene: TRBV6-2/TRBV6-3
CDR3 protein: CASSYSRGGSNQPQHF

D gene: .
clone size: once
V gene: TRBV20-1
CDR3 protein: CSARDPVYTF